These 8 T cell receptor beta chains share one sample of origin, sequenced in a study of neoadjuvant anti-PD-1 for oral cavity cancer. Profiled with immunoSEQ multiplex PCR; TCRdb holds only in-frame clones, not every one. The table records under 85,000 clones, about 84% of them present only once. This specimen was PBMCs, taken before nivolumab (anti-PD-1) treatment. These receptors were collected from a person aged 40 to 85 with oral cavity squamous cell carcinoma.

The rearrangement links TRBV5-6 to TRBJ2-7; D might be TRBD2 (5 bases). From germline, CDR1 is SGHDT and CDR2 YYEEEE. This CDR3 comprises 14 residues. Trimming took off 3 bases at V and 6 bases at J, with 16 bases between the two ends. The CDR3 DNA is TGTGCCAGCAGCTCCCCTGTCGGGGTGGGCGAGCAGTACTTC. Its protein is CASSSPVGVGEQYF.

The chain carries TRBV5-4 and TRBJ1-2, with D perhaps TRBD1 (6 bases). Trimming took off 2 bases at V and 7 bases at J, with 12 bases between the two ends. Germline values: CDR1 SGHNT, CDR2 YYREEE (reference sequence). The CDR3 totals 13 residues. CDR3 in DNA: TGTGCCAGCAGCTTCATACAGGGATCTGGCTACACCTTC. Translated, it gives CASSFIQGSGYTF.

The chain is built from TRBV10-1 and TRBJ2-2; TRBD2 aligns across 10 bases. Germline lookup yields CDR1 WNHNN and CDR2 SYGVQD (reference sequence). This CDR3 comprises 15 residues. The V segment lost 6 bases and the J segment 4 bases; nucleotides outside the gene matches: 5. The CDR3 loop reads CASSPSGRGTGELFF. In nucleotides, the CDR3 is TGCGCCAGCAGCCCGAGCGGGAGGGGCACCGGGGAGCTGTTTTTT.

The V call is TRBV6-6, the J call TRBJ1-1; possibly TRBD1 for D (6 bases). The germline V and J ends were trimmed by 2 bases and 5 bases, with 15 bases remaining between them. Germline CDR1 is MNHNY and CDR2 is SVGAGI (reference sequence). The CDR3 length is 15 residues. CDR3 amino acids: CASSYLYRERTEAFF. The CDR3 DNA sequence: TGTGCCAGCAGTTACCTATACAGGGAACGGACTGAAGCTTTCTTT.

The chain carries TRBV27 and TRBJ1-2; D is unresolved. V lost 4 bases, J lost 0 bases, and 3 bases lay in between. CDR3 length equals 12 residues. Germline-derived CDR1 and CDR2 are MNHEY and SMNVEV (reference sequence). The chain's CDR3 is CASSSPNYGYTF. In nucleotides, the CDR3 is TGTGCCAGCAGTTCACCTAACTATGGCTACACCTTC.

The chain has TRBV2 and TRBJ2-1, with 9 bases identical to TRBD2. This CDR3 comprises 15 residues. The germline V gene encodes CDR1 SNHLY and CDR2 FYNNEI. J was trimmed by 2 bases and V by 6 bases; bases with no gene match: 5. Written as DNA, the CDR3 is TGTGCCAGCAGCGATAGCGGGGGAGCCTACAATGAGCAGTTCTTC. It yields the protein CASSDSGGAYNEQFF.

The chain couples TRBV6-5 to TRBJ1-5; 8 bases are shared with TRBD1. V shed 5 bases and J 7 bases; nucleotides not matched to a gene: 10. Looked up from germline, CDR1 is MNHEY and CDR2 is SVGAGI. The CDR3 length is 15 residues. The CDR3 region is CASSHDRGGGQPQHF. The CDR3 bases are TGTGCCAGCAGTCACGACAGGGGAGGTGGGCAGCCCCAGCATTTT.

V is TRBV4-1 and J is TRBJ1-1; the match to TRBD1 covers 9 bases. The length of the CDR3 is 13 residues. The junction had 3 bases not matched to a gene; V was cut back by 6 bases and J by 4 bases. Germline CDR1 is MGHRA and CDR2 is YSYEKL. The CDR3 reads CASRATGGTEAFF. The CDR3 bases are TGCGCCAGCAGGGCGACAGGGGGCACTGAAGCTTTCTTT.